What follows are 19 T cell receptor beta chains derived from one specimen sequenced in a study of T-cell memory formation after mild COVID-19. Each CDR3 protein is one row after TCRdb ran MiXCR on the 5' RACE reads. The profile shows some 450,000 distinct CDR3 sequences, 20% of them singletons. Sequencing was performed on PBMCs or a T cell subset sorted from them (not recorded which). All receptors derive from an adult woman who had mild COVID-19 (a few samples of this study predate the infection). Cell type and time point are not known.

CDR3 coding DNA: TGTGCCAGCAGCTTAGACGGGGGGGCCAACACTGAAGCTTTCTTT. This gives the protein CASSLDGGANTEAFF. The J gene is TRBJ1-1, the V gene TRBV7-6, with D possibly matching TRBD1 (6 bases). The CDR3 length is 15 residues. Germline V gene sequence: CDR1 SGHVS, CDR2 FNYEAQ. Trimming removed 1 base from V and 2 bases from J, with 11 bases in between.

As DNA, the CDR3 is TGTGCCAGCAGCCAGGAGGGACTAGCGGGAGGGCCAGATACGCAGTATTTT. Translation: CASSQEGLAGGPDTQYF. The chain uses TRBV4-2 and TRBJ2-3; 16 positions match TRBD2. This CDR3 is 17 amino acids long. Germline CDR1 LGHNA, CDR2 YNFKEQ. V lost 3 bases to trimming and J lost 4 bases; unmatched junction nucleotides: 4.

At least ten counts were recorded for this clonotype. V is TRBV19 and J is TRBJ2-1, with TRBD2 identical over 7 bases. Germline V gene sequence: CDR1 LNHDA, CDR2 SQIVND (reference sequence). The V and J ends lost 4 bases and 0 bases, in that order; junction bases with no gene match: 3. This CDR3 contains 15 residues. CDR3 coding DNA: TGTGCCAGTAGTAGCGGGGGAAGCTCCTACAATGAGCAGTTCTTC. Its translation: CASSSGGSSYNEQFF.

The rearrangement links TRBV10-2 to TRBJ2-3; D not resolved. Germline CDR1 and CDR2: WSHSY and SAAADI. CDR3 length: 12 residues. Trimming removed 6 bases at V and 5 bases at J, with 9 bases between. The CDR3 here is CASSRLLDTQYF. As DNA, the CDR3 is TGCGCCAGCAGCAGACTCTTAGATACGCAGTATTTT.

This clonotype was counted only a few times. The chain links TRBV12-3 or TRBV12-4 to TRBJ2-1; 11 positions match TRBD2. The J segment lost 3 bases and the V segment lost 7 bases, leaving 5 bases of the junction unmatched. The CDR3 covers 15 residues. CDR3 sequence: CASTSSGRSYNEQFF. In nucleotides, the CDR3 is TGTGCCAGCACCTCTAGCGGGAGGAGCTACAATGAGCAGTTCTTC.

The chain links TRBV15 to TRBJ2-7, with a tentative D call TRBD1 (6 bases). CDR3 length: 17 residues. The germline V gene encodes CDR1 LNHNV and CDR2 YYDKDF (reference sequence). Trimming pared 0 bases from V and 5 bases from J, leaving 20 bases between. CDR3 sequence reads: CATSRDYRVRRPHEQYF. As DNA, the CDR3 is TGTGCCACCAGCAGAGACTACAGGGTCAGGCGGCCCCACGAGCAGTACTTC.

The chain employs TRBV9 and TRBJ1-2; D is uncertain. The CDR3 length is 12 residues. The germline CDR1 and CDR2 sequences are SGDLS and YYNGEE. The V gene lost 3 bases and the J gene lost 4 bases, with 7 bases spanning the gap. CDR3 sequence: CASSGAIYGYTF. In nucleotides, the CDR3 is TGTGCCAGCAGCGGGGCCATCTATGGCTACACCTTC.

The V and J genes are TRBV30 and TRBJ2-1; unclear D gene. The ends were cut back, 3 bases at V and 0 bases at J, with 12 bases in the middle. There are 15 residues in the CDR3. The germline V gene encodes CDR1 GTSNPN and CDR2 SVGIG (reference sequence). The DNA of the CDR3 is TGTGCCTGGAGGGATACTGGAATCTCCTACAATGAGCAGTTCTTC. Translated: CAWRDTGISYNEQFF.

This clonotype was recorded a few times. The chain uses TRBV6-5 and TRBJ1-2; D possibly corresponds to TRBD1 (5 bases). The germline V gene has CDR1 MNHEY and CDR2 SVGAGI. CDR3 length: 15 amino acids. The ends were cut back, 6 bases at V and 8 bases at J, with 22 bases in the middle. In nucleotides, the CDR3 is TGTGCCAGCAGACCCCTCCTCAGGGCATTGAAAGGCTACACCTTC. It translates to CASRPLLRALKGYTF.

The chain couples TRBV7-6 to TRBJ2-3; 8 nucleotides match TRBD2. The V and J ends lost 6 bases and 4 bases, in that order; junction bases with no gene match: 9. CDR1 is SGHVS and CDR2 is FNYEAQ in the germline V gene. The CDR3 is 15 residues long. The CDR3 loop is CASRVFGGASDTQYF. The CDR3 DNA reads as TGTGCCAGCAGGGTTTTCGGGGGGGCGTCAGATACGCAGTATTTT.

This clonotype has a handful of counts. J is TRBJ2-3 and V is TRBV7-3; tentative D call: TRBD2 (5 bases). The CDR3 is 15 amino acids. V dropped 0 bases and J dropped 0 bases, with 7 bases sitting between them. Germline V gives CDR1 SGHTA, CDR2 FQGTGA. The CDR3 bases are TGTGCCAGCAGCTTAACGGGAGCTAGCACAGATACGCAGTATTTT. Its protein product is CASSLTGASTDTQYF. The whole variable domain, filled in from reference TRBV7-3 and TRBJ2-3, reads GAGVSQTPSNKVTEKGKYVELRCDPISGHTALYWYRQSLGQGPEFLIYFQGTGAADDSGLPNDRFFAVRPEGSVSTLKIQRTERGDSAVYLCASSLTGASTDTQYFGPGTRLTVL.

There are a few counts of this clonotype. This chain joins TRBV7-8 and TRBJ2-1; TRBD2 matches at 8 bases. After removal of 5 bases from V and 6 bases from J, the junction contained 12 bases not matched to a gene. Germline assignment: CDR1 SGHVS and CDR2 FQNEAQ. This CDR3 comprises 16 residues. The DNA for the CDR3 is TGTGCCAGCAGCCCAAGACCTCCGGGAGGGGGCAATGAGCAGTTCTTC. Its translation is CASSPRPPGGGNEQFF.

V gene TRBV11-1 combines with J gene TRBJ2-1, with TRBD2 matching 13 bases. This CDR3 comprises 16 residues. The V segment lost 5 bases and the J segment 5 bases; nucleotides outside the gene matches: 6. Germline V gives CDR1 SGHAT, CDR2 FQDESV (reference sequence). The CDR3 loop is CASSPRTSGGHNEQFF. The CDR3 nucleotides read TGTGCCAGCAGCCCCCGGACTAGCGGGGGCCACAATGAGCAGTTCTTC.

The chain combines TRBV7-9 with TRBJ2-5; no clear D gene. Looked up from germline, CDR1 is SEHNR and CDR2 is FQNEAQ (reference sequence). The CDR3 loop spans 11 amino acids. The germline V and J ends were trimmed by 4 bases and 6 bases, with 6 bases remaining between them. CDR3 sequence reads: CASSSDQTQYF. Written as DNA, the CDR3 is TGTGCCAGCAGCTCAGACCAGACCCAGTACTTC.

This clonotype was seen only once. The rearrangement links TRBV5-6 to TRBJ2-1; D call uncertain. The CDR3 runs 15 residues. The V gene's germline CDR1 is SGHDT and CDR2 YYEEEE. Trimming cost V 1 base and J 2 bases, with 10 bases left between them. The CDR3 here is CASSLRGRAYNEQFF. The CDR3 DNA sequence: TGTGCCAGCAGCTTGCGAGGACGGGCCTACAATGAGCAGTTCTTC.

The chain links TRBV6-2 or TRBV6-3 to TRBJ2-7, with TRBD2 identical over 9 bases. Trimming took 5 bases from V and 3 from J; bases not matched to a gene: 11. Germline CDR1 reads MNHEY; CDR2 reads SVGEGT. The length of the CDR3 is 16 residues. As DNA, the CDR3 is TGTGCCAGCAGTGACTTAGCGGGAGAAGGAAACTACGAGCAGTACTTC. Its translation is CASSDLAGEGNYEQYF.

This clonotype was counted many times. One end of the junction does not line up with germline, which may come from a read error. V gene TRBV7-3 combines with J gene TRBJ2-2, with D perhaps matching TRBD1 (6 bases). The CDR3 sequence is 18 residues long. The germline gives CDR1 SGHTA, CDR2 FQGTGA. The DNA for the CDR3 is TGTGCCAGCAGCTTACGACCGCCGGGACACCAGAACGCCGGGGAGCTGTTTTTT. Its protein is CASSLRPPGHQNAGELFF.

J is TRBJ2-7 and V is TRBV6-2 or TRBV6-3; TRBD2 aligns across 8 bases. From germline, CDR1 is MNHEY and CDR2 SVGEGT. The J segment lost 1 base and the V segment lost 9 bases, leaving 5 bases of the junction unmatched. This CDR3 region has 13 residues. CDR3 nucleotides: TGTGCCAGTCGGGTAGCGGGATCCTACGAGCAGTACTTC. This sequence encodes CASRVAGSYEQYF.

In nucleotides, the CDR3 is TGTGCCAGCAGCTTGGTTCAGGGGAGGGAGCAGTACTTC. Its protein is CASSLVQGREQYF. The rearrangement uses TRBV5-6 and TRBJ2-7; D is tentatively TRBD1 or TRBD2 (6 bases each). Trimming took off 0 bases at V and 7 bases at J, with 11 bases between the two ends. The CDR3 covers 13 residues. CDR1 and CDR2 from the germline V gene are SGHDT and YYEEEE.